The clone carrying this TCR beta chain was seen a handful of times. Together with a sample-barcoded 5' primer, a J-beta primer mix was included in a second PCR lasting 7 to 11 cycles. TCRdb independently ran MiXCR on the 5' RACE reads; one entry per CDR3 protein. This sample carries about 640,000 distinct CDR3 sequences, 58% of them seen once, and the ten largest clones take around 37%. The CDR3 spans 13 residues. V lost 6 bases, J lost 6 bases, and 2 bases stayed unmatched. Germline assignment: CDR1 SQVTM and CDR2 ANQGSEA. The data were obtained in a study of blood T cells in healthy people across ages.

This TCR derives from a man between 60 and 70 years old in good health. The gene calls are TRBV29-1 and TRBJ1-6; 10 positions match TRBD1. Sequenced material: blood. For the CDR3, the DNA is TGCAGCGTCGGGACAGGGGCTAATTCACCCCTCCACTTT. Translating gives CSVGTGANSPLHF.